Listed below are T cell receptor beta chains from one sample, sequenced in a study of molecular identifiers for immune sequencing clone quantification. TCRdb analysed the PCR reads with MiXCR anew, one entry per CDR3 protein. The profile shows about 320,000 distinct CDR3 sequences, roughly a quarter of them singletons. Sequencing was carried out using naive CD8+ T cells from blood, with Jurkat cell RNA spiked in. These receptors came from a human donor in good health. Some libraries in this study had Jurkat cell RNA spiked in. CDR3s include the opening cysteine and the closing phenylalanine or tryptophan. D genes are given only for firm matches. Size values are once, few and many counts, or a class for expanded clones, and some rows have none.

clone_size: many
d_call: NA
v_call: TRBV5-5
j_call: TRBJ2-7
cdr3_aa: CASSLGAGLSYEQYF
cdr3_nt: TGTGCCAGCAGCTTGGGGGCAGGGTTAAGCTACGAGCAGTACTTC

clone_size: many
d_call: NA
v_call: TRBV5-4
j_call: TRBJ2-2
cdr3_aa: CASNLRGSAGELFF
cdr3_nt: TGTGCCAGCAATCTCAGGGGTTCGGCCGGGGAGCTGTTTTTT

clone_size: few
d_call: NA
v_call: TRBV9
j_call: TRBJ2-2
cdr3_aa: CASSEASGELFF
cdr3_nt: TGTGCCAGCAGCGAGGCGAGTGGGGAGCTGTTTTTT

clone_size: NA
d_call: TRBD1
v_call: TRBV7-9
j_call: TRBJ1-2
cdr3_aa: CASNWDSRARTIGYGYTF
cdr3_nt: TGTGCCAGCAACTGGGACAGCAGGGCGAGGACGATCGGCTATGGCTACACCTTC

clone_size: many
d_call: NA
v_call: TRBV7-2
j_call: TRBJ2-1
cdr3_aa: CASSLVRGALNEQFF
cdr3_nt: TGTGCCAGCAGCTTAGTCCGGGGAGCGTTAAATGAGCAGTTCTTC

clone_size: NA
d_call: NA
v_call: TRBV19
j_call: TRBJ1-2
cdr3_aa: CASTTGLSYGYTF
cdr3_nt: TGTGCCAGTACTACGGGACTGAGCTATGGCTACACCTTC

clone_size: many
d_call: NA
v_call: TRBV4-3
j_call: TRBJ1-1
cdr3_aa: CASSQESSSNTEAFF
cdr3_nt: TGCGCCAGCAGCCAAGAATCGAGCTCGAACACTGAAGCTTTCTTT

clone_size: NA
d_call: TRBD1
v_call: TRBV18
j_call: TRBJ2-1
cdr3_aa: CASSHGAGGWNEQFF
cdr3_nt: TGTGCCAGCTCACACGGCGCAGGGGGTTGGAATGAGCAGTTCTTC

clone_size: few
d_call: TRBD1
v_call: TRBV14
j_call: TRBJ2-7
cdr3_aa: CASSQGAGTGDYEQYF
cdr3_nt: TGTGCCAGCAGCCAAGGCGCCGGGACAGGAGACTACGAGCAGTACTTC

clone_size: NA
d_call: TRBD2
v_call: TRBV6-2/TRBV6-3
j_call: TRBJ2-1
cdr3_aa: CASRTPLTSGSPGGNEQFF
cdr3_nt: TGTGCCAGCAGAACACCCTTGACTAGCGGGAGCCCGGGGGGCAATGAGCAGTTCTTC

clone_size: NA
d_call: NA
v_call: TRBV27
j_call: TRBJ2-4
cdr3_aa: CASSLRGTKNIQYF
cdr3_nt: TGTGCCAGCAGTTTAAGGGGGACCAAAAACATTCAGTACTTC

clone_size: NA
d_call: NA
v_call: TRBV20-1
j_call: TRBJ2-7
cdr3_aa: CSARENGYEQYF
cdr3_nt: TGCAGTGCTAGAGAAAACGGCTACGAGCAGTACTTC

clone_size: few
d_call: NA
v_call: TRBV30
j_call: TRBJ1-4
cdr3_aa: CAWSVSVIGVSSEKLFF
cdr3_nt: TGTGCCTGGAGTGTATCCGTCATCGGGGTTTCGAGTGAAAAACTGTTTTTT

clone_size: NA
d_call: NA
v_call: TRBV4-3
j_call: TRBJ1-2
cdr3_aa: CASSQVQLADYGYTF
cdr3_nt: TGCGCCAGCAGCCAAGTTCAGCTTGCTGACTATGGCTACACCTTC

clone_size: NA
d_call: TRBD2
v_call: TRBV7-9
j_call: TRBJ2-3
cdr3_aa: CASSFPLAGGLSTQYF
cdr3_nt: TGTGCCAGCAGCTTTCCACTAGCGGGGGGCTTATCGACGCAGTATTTT

clone_size: many
d_call: NA
v_call: TRBV4-1
j_call: TRBJ1-5
cdr3_aa: CASSPLAGSNQPQHF
cdr3_nt: TGCGCCAGCAGCCCCTTGGCAGGGAGCAATCAGCCCCAGCATTTT

clone_size: few
d_call: NA
v_call: TRBV7-9
j_call: TRBJ2-5
cdr3_aa: CASSLAFSETQYF
cdr3_nt: TGTGCCAGCAGCTTAGCGTTTAGTGAGACCCAGTACTTC

clone_size: NA
d_call: TRBD2
v_call: TRBV29-1
j_call: TRBJ2-7
cdr3_aa: CSARGTSGKKFYEQYF
cdr3_nt: TGCAGCGCCCGTGGGACTAGCGGGAAAAAGTTCTACGAGCAGTACTTC

clone_size: many
d_call: NA
v_call: TRBV6-5
j_call: TRBJ2-7
cdr3_aa: CASSPRGSYEQYF
cdr3_nt: TGTGCCAGCAGTCCTAGGGGGTCCTACGAGCAGTACTTC

clone_size: many
d_call: TRBD2
v_call: TRBV29-1
j_call: TRBJ2-7
cdr3_aa: CSVVSGPYEQYF
cdr3_nt: TGCAGCGTTGTTAGCGGGCCCTACGAGCAGTACTTC

clone_size: NA
d_call: NA
v_call: TRBV4-3
j_call: TRBJ2-4
cdr3_aa: CASSQEDSALAKNIQYF
cdr3_nt: TGCGCCAGCAGCCAAGAGGACAGCGCGTTAGCCAAAAACATTCAGTACTTC

clone_size: many
d_call: NA
v_call: TRBV30
j_call: TRBJ2-7
cdr3_aa: CAWSQMGYEQYF
cdr3_nt: TGTGCCTGGAGCCAAATGGGCTACGAGCAGTACTTC

clone_size: many
d_call: NA
v_call: TRBV7-6
j_call: TRBJ2-5
cdr3_aa: CASSLTGGETQYF
cdr3_nt: TGTGCCAGCAGCTTAACCGGCGGTGAGACCCAGTACTTC

clone_size: few
d_call: NA
v_call: TRBV6-2/TRBV6-3
j_call: TRBJ2-7
cdr3_aa: CASSPMALRFNEQYF
cdr3_nt: TGTGCCAGCTCCCCCATGGCGCTCCGCTTCAACGAGCAGTACTTC

clone_size: NA
d_call: NA
v_call: TRBV30
j_call: TRBJ1-6
cdr3_aa: CAWSVGPDHSTLHF
cdr3_nt: TGTGCCTGGAGTGTGGGCCCGGACCATTCAACCCTCCACTTT

clone_size: many
d_call: TRBD1
v_call: TRBV6-5
j_call: TRBJ2-5
cdr3_aa: CASSDRDRQQETQYF
cdr3_nt: TGTGCCAGCAGTGACCGGGACAGGCAGCAAGAGACCCAGTACTTC

clone_size: few
d_call: NA
v_call: TRBV12-3/TRBV12-4
j_call: TRBJ2-2
cdr3_aa: CTSCAGREAGELFF
cdr3_nt: TGTACCAGCTGCGCCGGGAGAGAGGCCGGGGAGCTGTTTTTT

clone_size: many
d_call: NA
v_call: TRBV15
j_call: TRBJ2-7
cdr3_aa: CATSRAGTSYEQYF
cdr3_nt: TGTGCCACCAGCAGGGCCGGGACCTCCTACGAGCAGTACTTC

clone_size: NA
d_call: TRBD2
v_call: TRBV27
j_call: TRBJ2-7
cdr3_aa: CASSSSAGYYEQYF
cdr3_nt: TGTGCCAGCAGTTCTTCAGCGGGGTACTACGAGCAGTACTTC

clone_size: many
d_call: NA
v_call: TRBV6-5
j_call: TRBJ2-5
cdr3_aa: CASSSGVGETQYF
cdr3_nt: TGTGCCAGCAGTTCAGGGGTCGGAGAGACCCAGTACTTC

clone_size: NA
d_call: TRBD1
v_call: TRBV7-9
j_call: TRBJ2-5
cdr3_aa: CASSPSDRVLGETQYF
cdr3_nt: TGTGCCAGCAGCCCTTCGGACAGGGTCCTTGGGGAGACCCAGTACTTC

clone_size: few
d_call: TRBD1
v_call: TRBV4-2
j_call: TRBJ2-7
cdr3_aa: CASSPTPGQGYEQYF
cdr3_nt: TGTGCCAGCAGCCCAACGCCGGGACAGGGTTACGAGCAGTACTTC

clone_size: many
d_call: TRBD1
v_call: TRBV4-1
j_call: TRBJ2-1
cdr3_aa: CASSRTTGDLYNEQFF
cdr3_nt: TGCGCCAGCAGCCGCACGACAGGGGACCTCTACAATGAGCAGTTCTTC

clone_size: many
d_call: TRBD2
v_call: TRBV29-1
j_call: TRBJ2-4
cdr3_aa: CSVEGLTSGALAKNIQYF
cdr3_nt: TGCAGCGTTGAAGGGTTGACTAGCGGAGCTCTAGCCAAAAACATTCAGTACTTC

clone_size: few
d_call: NA
v_call: TRBV6-6
j_call: TRBJ1-4
cdr3_aa: CASSYSPGDTAATNEKLFF
cdr3_nt: TGTGCCAGCAGTTACTCTCCAGGGGACACCGCTGCAACTAATGAAAAACTGTTTTTT

clone_size: many
d_call: NA
v_call: TRBV12-3/TRBV12-4
j_call: TRBJ2-3
cdr3_aa: CASSSSRDTQYF
cdr3_nt: TGTGCCAGCAGTTCGTCGAGGGATACGCAGTATTTT

clone_size: many
d_call: TRBD1
v_call: TRBV25-1
j_call: TRBJ2-5
cdr3_aa: CASSEPIDRGGETQYF
cdr3_nt: TGTGCCAGCAGTGAGCCTATTGACAGGGGCGGAGAGACCCAGTACTTC

clone_size: NA
d_call: NA
v_call: TRBV9
j_call: TRBJ1-2
cdr3_aa: CASSVVGTNNYGYTF
cdr3_nt: TGTGCCAGCAGCGTAGTGGGCACCAATAACTATGGCTACACCTTC

clone_size: many
d_call: NA
v_call: TRBV7-7
j_call: TRBJ2-2
cdr3_aa: CASSLEFSLNTGELFF
cdr3_nt: TGTGCTAGCAGCCTGGAATTTTCCCTGAACACCGGGGAGCTGTTTTTT

clone_size: NA
d_call: NA
v_call: TRBV29-1
j_call: TRBJ2-7
cdr3_aa: CSVEGQDRNYEQYF
cdr3_nt: TGCAGCGTTGAAGGTCAGGACAGAAACTACGAGCAGTACTTC

clone_size: many
d_call: NA
v_call: TRBV7-9
j_call: TRBJ2-7
cdr3_aa: CASSLTADRAYEQYF
cdr3_nt: TGTGCCAGCAGCTTAACCGCCGACAGAGCCTACGAGCAGTACTTC

clone_size: NA
d_call: TRBD2
v_call: TRBV5-4
j_call: TRBJ2-5
cdr3_aa: CAWGTSQETQYF
cdr3_nt: TGTGCCTGGGGGACTAGCCAAGAGACCCAGTACTTC

clone_size: few
d_call: NA
v_call: TRBV6-4
j_call: TRBJ2-3
cdr3_aa: CASSDATDTQYF
cdr3_nt: TGTGCCAGCAGTGACGCTACAGATACGCAGTATTTT

clone_size: few
d_call: TRBD2
v_call: TRBV9
j_call: TRBJ2-3
cdr3_aa: CASSPGLAGVVADTQYF
cdr3_nt: TGTGCCAGCAGCCCCGGTCTAGCGGGAGTAGTCGCAGATACGCAGTATTTT

clone_size: few
d_call: NA
v_call: TRBV11-2
j_call: TRBJ1-1
cdr3_aa: CASSVLVVAEAFF
cdr3_nt: TGTGCCAGCAGCGTGCTGGTCGTGGCTGAAGCTTTCTTT

clone_size: many
d_call: NA
v_call: TRBV6-5
j_call: TRBJ2-2
cdr3_aa: CASSYEAENIENTGELFF
cdr3_nt: TGTGCCAGCAGTTACGAGGCCGAGAACATAGAGAACACCGGGGAGCTGTTTTTT

clone_size: many
d_call: NA
v_call: TRBV4-3
j_call: TRBJ1-5
cdr3_aa: CASSQELSSNQPQHF
cdr3_nt: TGCGCCAGCAGCCAAGAACTCAGTAGCAATCAGCCCCAGCATTTT

clone_size: NA
d_call: TRBD2
v_call: TRBV29-1
j_call: TRBJ2-7
cdr3_aa: CSSLVGTSGVYEQYF
cdr3_nt: TGCAGCTCATTAGTGGGGACTAGCGGTGTCTACGAGCAGTACTTC

clone_size: many
d_call: TRBD2
v_call: TRBV29-1
j_call: TRBJ2-3
cdr3_aa: CSVGLAGATDTQYF
cdr3_nt: TGCAGCGTTGGTCTAGCGGGAGCTACAGATACGCAGTATTTT

clone_size: few
d_call: TRBD1
v_call: TRBV24-1
j_call: TRBJ1-5
cdr3_aa: CATSDLGPVPGGQSNQPQHF
cdr3_nt: TGTGCCACCAGTGATTTGGGTCCGGTTCCAGGGGGCCAAAGCAATCAGCCCCAGCATTTT

clone_size: NA
d_call: NA
v_call: TRBV4-3
j_call: TRBJ2-7
cdr3_aa: CASSQDRGRGSYEQYF
cdr3_nt: TGCGCCAGCAGCCAAGACAGGGGCAGGGGCTCCTACGAGCAGTACTTC

clone_size: few
d_call: NA
v_call: TRBV27
j_call: TRBJ2-2
cdr3_aa: CASSWGTRNTGELFF
cdr3_nt: TGTGCCAGCAGTTGGGGGACCAGGAACACCGGGGAGCTGTTTTTT

clone_size: NA
d_call: TRBD1
v_call: TRBV20-1
j_call: TRBJ2-2
cdr3_aa: CSALEPDRAFTGELFF
cdr3_nt: TGCAGTGCTTTAGAACCTGACAGGGCTTTCACCGGGGAGCTGTTTTTT